This TCR beta chain was observed in a study of metastatic and nonmetastatic thyroid tumors. The overall study: Samples came from malignant and benign thyroid patients, and repertoires were compared across blood and tumor or nodule tissue. Notes on the study in general: Patients with malignant thyroid tumors reportedly had significantly higher TCR beta diversity than those with benign nodules, in blood and tumor.

Patients underwent thyroid surgery, and none had received any treatment before it. Original processing notes: A distant-metastasis classifier for papillary thyroid cancer was built using CDR3 differences across clinicopathological groups. Using MiXCR, TCRdb reanalyzed the PCR reads. The V and J calls follow TCRdb's processing rather than the paper's. The repertoire holds about 38,000 clones, with roughly 26% as singletons. Trimming stripped 0 bases from V and 2 bases from J, with 14 bases between. Germline V gene sequence: CDR1 SGHVS, CDR2 FQNEAQ. This CDR3 is built from 17 residues. By proportion, this clone is medium-sized. Its specificity is not known. Other DNA sequences in the sample encode the same CDR3.

This clonotype was obtained from a female donor with papillary thyroid cancer or a benign thyroid nodule (not recorded which). Some clones in this sample may be carry-over from other donors' samples. The gene calls are TRBV7-8 and TRBJ1-5; the D is unclear. Sequenced: blood. The CDR3 DNA reads as TGTGCCAGCAGCTTAGCGGTAAGCCCGGAGGGCAATCAGCCCCAGCATTTT. Its protein is CASSLAVSPEGNQPQHF.